This T cell receptor (beta chain) was captured by sequencing in a study of blood T cell repertoires in COVID-19. Per the germline V gene, CDR1 is MNHEY and CDR2 is SVGAGI. V gave up 6 bases and J gave up 2 bases, with 16 bases separating them. The CDR3 spans 15 residues. TCRdb keeps only in-frame clones here, not all; method: immunoSEQ multiplex PCR. Of roughly 16,000 clones in the sample, roughly 88% were seen once. This receptor was identified in a human donor in a cohort sampled during active COVID-19. This chain joins TRBV6-5 and TRBJ1-2; D is undetermined. The sample taken for sequencing was peripheral blood. The CDR3 loop is CASRPLQKNNYGYTF. The CDR3 DNA follows: TGTGCCAGCAGGCCGTTACAGAAGAACAACTATGGCTACACCTTC.